A selection of T cell receptor beta chains follows, all from one sample in a study of T cells in Graves' hyperthyroidism and ophthalmopathy. TCRdb called the multiplex PCR reads again in MiXCR, with one record for every CDR3 protein. The sample holds more than 300,000 distinct CDR3 sequences, about 17% seen once. Sequences were obtained from blood. These receptors were obtained from a woman aged 30 to 39 with Graves' hyperthyroidism that later progressed to Graves' ophthalmopathy. Each CDR3 is given with its conserved first and last residue. A D gene is named only where the DNA matches it firmly. Part of the rows lack a size; the others show once, few, many or a class for expanded clones.

.	TRBJ1-1	few	TRBV20-1	TGCAGTGCTAGAGAAGTCGGGTACGCTGAAGCTTTCTTT	CSAREVGYAEAFF
.	TRBJ1-2	many	TRBV28	TGTGCCAGCAATCGGGCAGCCCGTAACTATGGCTACACCTTC	CASNRAARNYGYTF
TRBD1	TRBJ1-3	few	TRBV20-1	TGCAGTGCTGAGGGACAGAACTCTGGAAACACCATATATTTT	CSAEGQNSGNTIYF
TRBD1	TRBJ1-2	few	TRBV29-1	TGCAGCGTTACAGGGGTTATCTATGGCTACACCTTC	CSVTGVIYGYTF
TRBD1	TRBJ2-7	many	TRBV18	TGTGCCAGCTCACCGGATACAGGGGGCTTATACGAGCAGTACTTC	CASSPDTGGLYEQYF
TRBD1	TRBJ1-6	many	TRBV25-1	TGTGCCAGCAGTGGGAGACAGGGTAATTCACCCCTCCACTTT	CASSGRQGNSPLHF
.	TRBJ1-5	many	TRBV12-3/TRBV12-4	TGTGCCAGCAGTTCCCAAGGGGCAGAGCTAGGCCAGCCCCAGCATTTT	CASSSQGAELGQPQHF
TRBD2	TRBJ2-1	many	TRBV19	TGTGCCAGCAGCCCGACTAGCGGGAGGGCCTCCTACAATGAGCAGTTCTTC	CASSPTSGRASYNEQFF
.	TRBJ2-7	few	TRBV6-5	TGTGCCAGCAGTTACTCGAAGAAGGCAATGGGATACGAGCAGTACTTC	CASSYSKKAMGYEQYF
.	TRBJ2-1	few	TRBV20-1	TGCAGTGCTAGGAACTTTCTGGTGAATGAGCAGTTCTTC	CSARNFLVNEQFF
TRBD1	TRBJ1-1	many	TRBV6-2/TRBV6-3	TGTGCCAGCAGTTACTCCGGGACAGGGAGCACTGAAGCTTTCTTT	CASSYSGTGSTEAFF
.	TRBJ1-1	.	TRBV30	TGTGCCTGGACCCGGGAGGGTCGGACTGAAGCTTTCTTT	CAWTREGRTEAFF
.	TRBJ1-1	many	TRBV20-1	TGCAGTGCTACCGACCCAGGGAGGAACACTGAAGCTTTCTTT	CSATDPGRNTEAFF
.	TRBJ2-1	many	TRBV5-1	TGCGCCAGCAGCTTGGTGGGCAGAAACAATGAGCAGTTCTTC	CASSLVGRNNEQFF
.	TRBJ1-5	many	TRBV28	TGTGCCAGCAGTTTGGGGACACTTAGCAATCAGCCCCAGCATTTT	CASSLGTLSNQPQHF
.	TRBJ2-2	.	TRBV18	TGTGCCAGCTCACACGACAGAACCGACACCGGGGAGCTGTTTTTT	CASSHDRTDTGELFF
.	TRBJ1-2	.	TRBV18	TGTGCCAGCTCACCATCAGAGACACACGGCTACACCTTC	CASSPSETHGYTF
.	TRBJ1-5	many	TRBV2	TGTGCCAGCAGCCTCATACAGGGAAGCAATCAGCCCCAGCATTTT	CASSLIQGSNQPQHF
.	TRBJ2-7	many	TRBV6-2/TRBV6-3	TGTGCCAGCCTGCAACCGGACCCCTCCTACGAGCAGTACTTC	CASLQPDPSYEQYF
.	TRBJ2-7	.	TRBV4-1	TGCGCCAGCAGCCAAGGTAACGGGGTCCCCTACGAGCAGTACTTC	CASSQGNGVPYEQYF
.	TRBJ2-7	many	TRBV3-1	TGTGCCAGCAGCCAAGACCCAGCATCCTACGAGCAGTACTTC	CASSQDPASYEQYF
.	TRBJ2-3	few	TRBV5-1	TGCGCCAGCACCTCTAGCACAGATACGCAGTATTTT	CASTSSTDTQYF
.	TRBJ1-3	.	TRBV4-1	TGCGCCAGCAGCCAAGATCTGGCCCTTTCCTCTGGAAACACCATATATTTT	CASSQDLALSSGNTIYF
.	TRBJ2-2	few	TRBV18	TGTGCCAGCTCACCACCGGACGGGGTCCCCGGGGAGCTGTTTTTT	CASSPPDGVPGELFF
.	TRBJ2-5	few	TRBV7-6	TGTGCCAGCAGCTTAGTTGAGGTTCGGGAGACCCAGTACTTC	CASSLVEVRETQYF
TRBD2	TRBJ2-7	many	TRBV11-2	TGTGCCAGCAGCTTACTACTCGGGGGGTACGAGCAGTACTTC	CASSLLLGGYEQYF
TRBD1	TRBJ2-2	.	TRBV10-3	TGTGCCATCAGTGCAGGGGGCACCGGGGAGCTGTTTTTT	CAISAGGTGELFF
.	TRBJ1-5	.	TRBV25-1	TGTGCCAGCAGTGAATTCGGCCGGGGCGATCAGCCCCAGCATTTT	CASSEFGRGDQPQHF
TRBD2	TRBJ2-3	many	TRBV7-9	TGTGCCAGCAGCATGGAGCGGGGGGGAGTGCATACGCAGTATTTT	CASSMERGGVHTQYF
.	TRBJ2-2	many	TRBV15	TGTGCCACCAGCGAGGGGCCAAGGAACACCGGGGAGCTGTTTTTT	CATSEGPRNTGELFF
.	TRBJ1-5	.	TRBV12-3/TRBV12-4	TGTGCCAGCAGTCCCCGTGGGAATCAGCCCCAGCATTTT	CASSPRGNQPQHF
.	TRBJ1-5	many	TRBV24-1	TGTGCCACCAGTTTGGACAGTACCAATCAGCCCCAGCATTTT	CATSLDSTNQPQHF
TRBD2	TRBJ2-3	many	TRBV25-1	TGTGCCAGCAGTGAATGGGCTAGCGGGAGCCCGGATACGCAGTATTTT	CASSEWASGSPDTQYF